Presented here are 2 T cell receptor beta chains from one specimen sequenced in a study of regulatory T cells in long-lasting Graves disease. With iRepertoire HTBI primers and Arm-PCR of CDR3 regions, TCR beta libraries were built. Each CDR3 protein is one row after TCRdb ran MiXCR on the multiplex PCR reads. The sample has about 400,000 distinct CDR3 sequences; less than 25% are singletons. Regarding time point: persistent/refractory GD, antithyroid drugs over 5 years with positive TRAb. The TCR library was prepared using RNA isolated from PBMCs. The sequenced sample was peripheral blood mononuclear cells (PBMCs), obtained when the disease was refractory, from a patient treated with antithyroid drugs. These receptors came from a female donor with Graves disease.

This clonotype was found many times. This rearrangement joins TRBV28 to TRBJ1-2; TRBD1 agrees at 7 bases. CDR3 length: 13 amino acids. CDR1 is MDHEN, CDR2 SYDVKM, per germline. Unmatched junction bases numbered 4, after V lost 5 bases and J lost 4 bases. The DNA of the CDR3 is TGTGCCAGCAGTCCACAGGGGCGCTATGGCTACACCTTC. It specifies CASSPQGRYGYTF.

The chain has TRBV7-8 and TRBJ2-5; TRBD1 matches at 9 bases. CDR1 is SGHVS and CDR2 is FQNEAQ in the germline V gene. J gave up 3 bases and V 1 base, and 6 bases lay outside the gene matches. This CDR3 spans 16 amino acids. CDR3 coding DNA: TGTGCCAGCAGCTTAGGGGTTCGGGACAGGGAAGAGACCCAGTACTTC. Translating it yields CASSLGVRDREETQYF.